This TCR beta chain comes out of a study of radiotherapy plus CTLA-4 blockade in lung cancer. The repertoire was sequenced with immunoSEQ multiplex PCR; TCRdb's copy has only in-frame clones and lacks some. The sample consists of tens of thousands of clones, 77% of them appearing once. V lost 8 bases and J 2 bases, leaving 16 bases between the germline ends. The CDR3 length is 15 residues. CDR1 is SNHLY and CDR2 is FYNNEI in the germline V gene. The clonotype comes from a human donor with non-small cell lung cancer whose response to radiotherapy plus ipilimumab could not be evaluated. The V and J genes are TRBV2 and TRBJ2-1; D is possibly TRBD2 (6 bases). Sequences were derived from peripheral blood, sampled from a patient treated with radiotherapy plus ipilimumab. CDR3 sequence (DNA): TGTGCCAGCCGGCTGACGGGAGTGACCTACAATGAGCAGTTCTTC. The encoded protein is CASRLTGVTYNEQFF. The whole variable domain, remainder taken from reference TRBV2 and TRBJ2-1, is EPEVTQTPSHQVTQMGQEVILRCVPISNHLYFYWYRQILGQKVEFLVSFYNNEISEKSEIFDDQFSVERPDGSNFTLKIRSTKLEDSAMYFCASRLTGVTYNEQFFGPGTRLTVL.